The rows below give T cell receptor beta chains drawn from one sample of a study of blood T cell repertoires in COVID-19. The repertoire was sequenced with immunoSEQ multiplex PCR; TCRdb's copy has only in-frame clones and lacks some. Of some 260,000 clones in the sample, 80% to 90% were seen once. The specimen sequenced was PBMCs or T cells enriched from blood (not recorded which). The origin of the receptors is a man between 40 and 49 years old who had recovered from COVID-19. CDR3s include the opening cysteine and the closing phenylalanine or tryptophan. A D gene is named only where the DNA matches it firmly. Rows give clone size only sometimes, using once, few, many, or a class for an expanded clone.

-	TRBV5-6	TRBJ1-2	-	CASSTEGVSPYGYTF	TGTGCCAGCAGCACCGAGGGCGTTTCGCCATATGGCTACACCTTC
-	TRBV20-1	TRBJ2-2	-	CSASRGQYAGELFF	TGCAGTGCTAGTAGAGGACAGTACGCCGGGGAGCTGTTTTTT
-	TRBV11-2	TRBJ1-2	-	CASSLLQGRSNYGYTF	TGTGCCAGCAGCTTGCTACAGGGACGTTCTAACTATGGCTACACCTTC
-	TRBV7-8	TRBJ2-1	TRBD2	CASSLPIGRGGRQFF	TGTGCCAGCAGCTTACCAATCGGACGCGGGGGTCGGCAGTTCTTC
once	TRBV30	TRBJ2-1	-	CAWSPGSSYNEQFF	TGTGCCTGGAGTCCAGGTAGCTCCTACAATGAGCAGTTCTTC
-	TRBV18	TRBJ2-1	TRBD2	CASSPIVDVSGRLGEQFF	TGTGCCAGCTCACCAATAGTCGACGTGAGCGGGAGGTTGGGGGAGCAGTTCTTC
-	TRBV30	TRBJ1-6	-	CAWSHVSGRGNSPLHF	TGTGCCTGGAGTCATGTTTCCGGACGGGGAAATTCACCCCTCCACTTT
-	TRBV6-1	TRBJ2-7	-	CASSEGKGPQYF	TGTGCCAGCAGTGAAGGGAAGGGGCCTCAGTACTTC
once	TRBV3-1/TRBV3-2	TRBJ1-1	-	CASSIDSPYEAFF	TGTGCCAGCAGCATAGACAGTCCCTATGAAGCTTTCTTT
-	TRBV27	TRBJ2-7	TRBD2	CASSLASGAEQYF	TGTGCCAGCAGTTTAGCTAGCGGGGCCGAGCAGTACTTC
-	TRBV12-3/TRBV12-4	TRBJ2-7	TRBD1	CASSFTGQGFNDF	TGTGCCAGCAGTTTTACGGGACAGGGGTTTAACGACTTC
-	TRBV5-1	TRBJ2-1	-	CASSSGGGSSYNEQFF	TGCGCCAGCAGCTCTGGGGGCGGGAGCTCCTACAATGAGCAGTTCTTC
-	TRBV11-3	TRBJ2-5	-	CASSLRSGVTYQETQYF	TGTGCCAGCAGCTTACGGTCCGGGGTGACGTACCAAGAGACCCAGTACTTC
-	TRBV27	TRBJ1-2	TRBD1	CATNSDPGTGLKGYTF	TGTGCCACCAACTCCGACCCCGGGACAGGGCTGAAAGGCTACACCTTC
-	TRBV6-5	TRBJ2-1	-	CASRAGGYNEQFF	TGTGCCAGCAGAGCAGGGGGGTACAATGAGCAGTTCTTC
few	TRBV28	TRBJ2-1	TRBD2	CASSPYLAGAFNEQFF	TGTGCCAGCAGCCCTTATCTAGCGGGAGCCTTCAATGAGCAGTTCTTC
-	TRBV19	TRBJ1-1	-	CATEQVGGNTEAFF	TGTGCCACCGAACAGGTGGGCGGGAACACTGAAGCTTTCTTT
-	TRBV5-1	TRBJ2-5	TRBD2	CASSPGGTSGGEETQYF	TGCGCCAGCAGCCCCGGTGGGACTAGCGGGGGGGAAGAGACCCAGTACTTC
-	TRBV15	TRBJ1-6	-	CATSRSSGSGPLHF	TGTGCCACCAGCCGCAGCTCGGGGTCTGGACCCCTCCACTTT
few	TRBV19	TRBJ1-5	-	CASSLPAGGGFQPQHF	TGTGCCAGTAGTCTACCGGCTGGGGGGGGTTTTCAGCCCCAGCATTTT
once	TRBV19	TRBJ1-1	-	CASTSWTANTEAFF	TGTGCCAGTACCTCCTGGACAGCGAACACTGAAGCTTTCTTT
-	TRBV6-4	TRBJ2-1	-	CASSGEAAIGNEQFF	TGTGCCAGCAGTGGAGAAGCGGCGATCGGGAATGAGCAGTTCTTC
-	TRBV11-2	TRBJ1-6	-	CASSKQGQDYNSPLHF	TGTGCCAGCAGCAAACAGGGACAAGACTATAATTCACCCCTCCACTTT
-	TRBV24-1	TRBJ2-1	-	CATSDFQGSYNEQFF	TGTGCCACCAGTGATTTCCAGGGCTCCTACAATGAGCAGTTCTTC
-	TRBV25-1	TRBJ1-6	-	CASSESQQGYSPLHF	TGTGCCAGCAGTGAGTCTCAGCAGGGGTATTCACCCCTCCACTTT
-	TRBV6-2/TRBV6-3	TRBJ1-1	TRBD1	CASSYSITTPGGYMNTEAFF	TGTGCCAGCAGTTACTCGATTACCACCCCAGGGGGATACATGAACACTGAAGCTTTCTTT
-	TRBV13	TRBJ2-1	TRBD1	CASSAIQGESYNEQFF	TGTGCCAGCAGCGCTATACAGGGGGAGTCCTACAATGAGCAGTTCTTC